Listed here are 3 T cell receptor beta chains from one sample, sequenced in a study of cytomegalovirus exposure and HLA in healthy donors. The protocol was immunoSEQ multiplex PCR, while the TCRdb copy is restricted to in-frame clones and leaves out a portion. The data hold some 170,000 clones, with just under 90% observed a single time. The specimen was PBMCs. These receptors all stem from a woman in her thirties in good health and CMV-seronegative.

This clone has a single count. The CDR3 region is CASKGTGGYEQYF. The CDR3 DNA is TGTGCCAGCAAAGGGACAGGGGGCTACGAGCAGTACTTC. The chain employs TRBV2 and TRBJ2-7; 11 nucleotides align to TRBD1. CDR3 length equals 13 residues. The germline gives CDR1 SNHLY, CDR2 FYNNEI. V lost 7 bases to trimming and J lost 3 bases; unmatched junction nucleotides: 2.

J is TRBJ2-7 and V is TRBV19; maybe TRBD1 (6 bases). Germline CDR1 LNHDA, CDR2 SQIVND (reference sequence). CDR3 size: 15 residues. V gave up 7 bases and J gave up 2 bases, with 18 bases separating them. The CDR3: CASKKTGPGAYEQYF. In DNA, the CDR3 is TGTGCCAGTAAGAAGACAGGACCAGGCGCCTACGAGCAGTACTTC.

The chain recombines TRBV2 with TRBJ2-3; tentative D call: TRBD2 (7 bases). Between the trimmed V and J ends, which lost 1 base and 0 bases, there was a span of 17 bases. The CDR3 is 18 amino acids. From germline, CDR1 is SNHLY and CDR2 FYNNEI. Here the CDR3 DNA reads TGTGCCAGCAGTGAAGGTTTCTGGGGGGGGCCCAGCACAGATACGCAGTATTTT. Translating gives CASSEGFWGGPSTDTQYF.